These 30 T cell receptor beta chains share one sample of origin, sequenced in a study of tumor and adjacent non-tumor tissue in lung cancer. Three rounds of nested PCR, following a modified ARM-PCR protocol, produced the TCRbeta library. Each CDR3 protein is one row after TCRdb ran MiXCR on the multiplex PCR reads. Of about 200,000 distinct CDR3 sequences in the sample, 70% to 75% were seen once. The template was RNA from unsorted bulk tissue. The sample was lung tumor tissue. Receptor source: a man in his sixties with non-small cell lung cancer.

This clonotype was recorded at least ten times. J is TRBJ1-2 and V is TRBV28; a weak D match, TRBD1 (5 bases). This CDR3 is built from 14 residues. The V and J ends lost 7 bases and 0 bases respectively, with 12 bases between them. Germline values: CDR1 MDHEN, CDR2 SYDVKM. This CDR3 is CASTAQASNYGYTF. Here the CDR3 DNA reads TGTGCCAGCACCGCACAGGCATCTAACTATGGCTACACCTTC.

This clonotype was observed at least ten times. The J gene is TRBJ1-4, the V gene TRBV6-6; no clear D. Trimming removed 0 bases from V and 8 bases from J, with 10 bases in between. This CDR3 is built from 14 residues. The germline gives CDR1 MNHNY, CDR2 SVGAGI (reference sequence). The CDR3 protein is CASSYSGYQEKLFF. The CDR3 region has the DNA TGTGCCAGCAGTTACTCAGGATATCAGGAAAAACTGTTTTTT.

With regard to this clonotype: This clone may be a read error of a much larger clone one base away. As the CDR3 is not closed by the conserved phenylalanine or tryptophan, this likely results from a read error. V is TRBV30 and J is TRBJ2-1; a weak D match, TRBD2 (6 bases). CDR1 is GTSNPN and CDR2 is SVGIG in the germline V gene (reference sequence). V lost 2 bases, J lost 0 bases, and 8 bases lay in between. This CDR3 comprises 14 residues. The CDR3 coding sequence is TGTGCCTGGAGTCGGGGGAGCTCCTACAATGAGCAGTTCTCC. Its protein is CAWSRGSSYNEQFS.

About this clonotype itself: As the CDR3 is not closed by the conserved phenylalanine or tryptophan, this likely results from a read error. The rearrangement links TRBV29-1 to TRBJ2-2, with a tentative D call TRBD2 (6 bases). CDR3 length equals 13 residues. V was shortened by 4 bases and J by 9 bases, with 15 bases between the two germline ends. Per the germline V gene, CDR1 is SQVTM and CDR2 is ANQGSEA. The CDR3 reads CSVARGNSRELFS. The CDR3, as DNA: TGCAGCGTTGCCCGGGGGAATTCCAGGGAGCTGTTTTCT.

Concerning this clonotype: One junction end disagrees with the germline gene, perhaps due to a read error. The genes are TRBV24-1 and TRBJ2-1; D is perhaps TRBD1 or TRBD2 (5 bases each). This CDR3 is built from 11 residues. CDR1 and CDR2 from the germline V gene are KGHDR and SFDVKD. CDR3 DNA sequence: TGTCCCACCAGTGAGGGACGTGAGCAGTTCTTC. It is translated as CPTSEGREQFF.

The chain recombines TRBV12-3 or TRBV12-4 with TRBJ1-1; no firm D call. Trimming removed 3 bases from V and 1 base from J, with 3 bases in between. CDR3 length: 12 residues. The CDR3 reads CASSFQNTEAFF. CDR3 DNA sequence: TGTGCCAGCAGTTTCCAGAACACTGAAGCTTTCTTT.

The chain has TRBV6-1 and TRBJ2-1; TRBD1 is a possible D gene (5 bases). Germline CDR1 reads MNHNS; CDR2 reads SASEGT. The CDR3 sequence is 14 residues long. The germline V and J ends were trimmed by 9 bases and 5 bases, with 17 bases remaining between them. The CDR3 here is CARSFNGADNEQFF. The CDR3, as DNA: TGTGCCAGAAGTTTCAATGGGGCGGACAATGAGCAGTTCTTC.

For this clonotype: A much larger clone differs from this one at a single base, so this may be a read error. The chain uses TRBV11-2 and TRBJ2-5, with TRBD1 matching over 11 bases. Trimming cost V 7 bases and J 5 bases; bases outside gene matches: 9. This CDR3 spans 15 amino acids. Germline values: CDR1 SGHAT, CDR2 FQNNGV. In DNA, the CDR3 is TGTGCCAGCATCTACGGGACAGGGGGGCACGAGACCCAGTACTTC. Translation: CASIYGTGGHETQYF.

A word on this clonotype: This CDR3 fails to terminate in the conserved phenylalanine or tryptophan, so it likely reflects a read error. The gene calls are TRBV5-1 and TRBJ1-2, with no clear D. Trimming took off 0 bases at V and 6 bases at J, with 12 bases between the two ends. There are 14 residues in the CDR3. From germline, CDR1 is SGHRS and CDR2 YFSETQ. This CDR3 is CASSLVQVEDGYTL. The CDR3 DNA follows: TGCGCCAGCAGCTTGGTCCAGGTCGAGGATGGCTACACCTTG.

The V gene is TRBV28, the J gene TRBJ2-3; TRBD1 aligns across 9 bases. The CDR3 is 15 amino acids. Looked up from germline, CDR1 is MDHEN and CDR2 is SYDVKM. The V gene end was trimmed by 8 bases and the J gene end by 5 bases; junction bases not matched to a gene: 11. The CDR3 DNA sequence: TGTGCCAGCGGGTACCCGGGACAGGGCAAAGATACGCAGTATTTT. Residues: CASGYPGQGKDTQYF. Supplemented by reference TRBV28 and TRBJ2-3, the full variable domain reads DVKVTQSSRYLVKRTGEKVFLECVQDMDHENMFWYRQDPGLGLRLIYFSYDVKMKEKGDIPEGYSVSREKKERFSLILESASTNQTSMYLCASGYPGQGKDTQYFGPGTRLTVL.

In the case of this clonotype: No conserved phenylalanine or tryptophan is present at the end of the CDR3, so a read error is the likely explanation. This sequence joins TRBV20-1 and TRBJ1-2, with D unclear. Germline V lookup: CDR1 DFQATT, CDR2 SNEGSKA (reference sequence). The CDR3 contains 14 residues. The CDR3 here is CSTRAAGGNCGYTL. The CDR3 DNA reads TGCAGTACTAGAGCAGCGGGAGGGAACTGTGGCTACACCTTA.

Points on this clonotype: Since no conserved phenylalanine or tryptophan closes the CDR3, a read error is the likely cause. V usage is TRBV11-2 and J usage is TRBJ1-1; 7 positions match TRBD1. Trimming at V came to 5 bases and at J to 8 bases, leaving 11 bases not matched to a gene. The CDR3 totals 14 residues. Germline-derived CDR1 and CDR2 are SGHAT and FQNNGV. The DNA of the CDR3 is TGTGCCAGCAGCCCGGGACAGAGGCGGAAAGAAGCTTTCTAT. This sequence encodes CASSPGQRRKEAFY.

In the case of this clonotype: A clone one base away is much larger, so this may be a read error. The chain carries TRBV6-6 and TRBJ2-6, with a weak D call TRBD2 (6 bases). The CDR3 sequence is 14 residues long. Germline CDR1 and CDR2: MNHNY and SVGAGI (reference sequence). CDR3 residues: CGSSTSPGANVLTF. Here the CDR3 DNA reads TGTGGCAGCTCTACTAGCCCCGGGGCCAACGTCCTGACTTTC.

This clonotype has more than one count but fewer than ten. The chain uses TRBV6-2 or TRBV6-3 and TRBJ2-7; TRBD1 agrees at 9 bases. This CDR3 has 14 amino acids. Trimming took 6 bases from V and 2 from J; bases not matched to a gene: 5. CDR1 and CDR2 (germline): MNHEY, SVGEGT. CDR3 residues: CASRDRGIAYEQYF. CDR3 bases: TGTGCCAGCAGGGACAGGGGAATCGCCTACGAGCAGTACTTC.

Worth noting for this clonotype: Sequence at one end of the junction differs from germline and may be a read error. The chain recombines TRBV20-1 with TRBJ1-1; a possible D gene is TRBD1 (5 bases). Germline values: CDR1 DFQATT, CDR2 SNEGSKA (reference sequence). The CDR3 loop spans 16 amino acids. The CDR3 nucleotides read TGCAGAGCTAGAGAATTGGCAGGGATAGTGAACACTGAAGATTTCTTT. Encoded protein: CRARELAGIVNTEDFF.

This clonotype was seen more than once but under ten times. The chain carries TRBV5-6 and TRBJ1-4; no firm D call. The CDR3 totals 14 residues. V was pared by 6 bases and J by 0 bases, with 9 bases between. Looked up from germline, CDR1 is SGHDT and CDR2 is YYEEEE. The CDR3: CASTSVATNEKLFF. The CDR3 nucleotides are TGTGCCAGCACCTCAGTTGCAACTAATGAAAAACTGTTTTTT.

Concerning this clonotype: The junction does not match germline at one end; this may be a read error. V gene TRBV11-2 combines with J gene TRBJ2-3, with 11 nucleotides matching TRBD2. There are 16 residues in the CDR3. Germline V gives CDR1 SGHAT, CDR2 FQNNGV. The CDR3 nucleotides read TGTGCCAGGAGCTTGGTAGCGGGAGGGCCGCCAGATACGCAGTATTTT. It translates to CARSLVAGGPPDTQYF.

Details on this clonotype: This clone may be a read error of a much larger clone one base away. The V call is TRBV4-3, the J call TRBJ2-7; perhaps TRBD2 as D (6 bases). Trimming shortened V by 4 bases and J by 0 bases, and 19 bases separated the two germline ends. The CDR3 totals 17 residues. The germline gives CDR1 LGHNA, CDR2 YSLEER. CDR3 sequence reads: CASSLGISAGSSYEQYF. Written as DNA, the CDR3 is TGCGCCAGCAGCCTAGGGATTAGCGCGGGGAGCTCCTACGAGCAGTACTTC.

Of note for this clonotype: A junction end diverges from the germline sequence, so it may reflect a read error. The V gene is TRBV6-5, the J gene TRBJ2-2; tentative D call: TRBD1 (6 bases). The CDR3 covers 15 residues. Per germline, CDR1 MNHEY and CDR2 SVGAGI. The DNA for the CDR3 is TGTGTCAGCAGCTACTTGGCAGGGGTGGTCGGGGAGCTGTTTTTT. It encodes CVSSYLAGVVGELFF.

As for this clonotype: At one boundary the junction diverges from the germline segment, which might be a read error. J is TRBJ1-1 and V is TRBV12-3 or TRBV12-4; 7 bases agree with TRBD1. The CDR3 is 14 residues long. The CDR3 is CASIRGTVNTEAFF. The CDR3 DNA follows: TGTGCCAGCATCCGTGGGACAGTGAACACTGAAGCTTTCTTC.

As concerns this clonotype: It may be a read error: a sequence one base away is much more abundant. J is TRBJ1-1 and V is TRBV7-9; D is unresolved. The V gene's germline CDR1 is SEHNR and CDR2 FQNEAQ (reference sequence). There are 12 residues in the CDR3. In DNA, the CDR3 is TGTGCCAGCAGCGCGGGGAACACTGAAGCTTCCTTT. Its protein product is CASSAGNTEASF.

This rearrangement joins TRBV11-2 to TRBJ2-5, with TRBD1 as a possible D gene (5 bases). Germline CDR1 is SGHAT and CDR2 is FQNNGV. This CDR3 has 16 amino acids. Trimming left V 4 bases short and J 5 bases short, with 20 bases between. Written as DNA, the CDR3 is TGTGCCAGCAGCTCTAGAATGGTGGGGCCAAAGGAGACCCAGTACTTC. Translated: CASSSRMVGPKETQYF.

This clonotype was detected only once. A much larger clone lies one base from this, so it may be a read error. The chain joins TRBV20-1 to TRBJ2-5; D remains unclear. Trimming removed 2 bases at V and 1 base at J, with 8 bases between. In germline, CDR1 is DFQATT, CDR2 SNEGSKA (reference sequence). The CDR3 is 13 amino acids. CDR3 bases: TGCAGTGCTAGAAAGAATAGCCAAGAGACCCAGTACTTC. Translation gives CSARKNSQETQYF.

This clonotype came up many times. The genes are TRBV30 and TRBJ2-4; a weak D match, TRBD1 (6 bases). The V gene lost 0 bases and the J gene lost 2 bases, with 14 bases spanning the gap. Germline CDR1 reads GTSNPN; CDR2 reads SVGIG (reference sequence). The CDR3 runs 16 residues. CDR3 loop: CAWSVRGSVSKNIQYF. CDR3 DNA: TGTGCCTGGAGTGTGAGGGGGTCGGTGTCCAAAAACATTCAGTACTTC.

The CDR3 protein is CSAAIAGITDTQYF. CDR3 DNA: TGCAGTGCTGCCATAGCGGGAATCACAGATACGCAGTATTTT. The chain uses TRBV20-1 and TRBJ2-3; 8 bases align to TRBD2. The CDR3 is 14 residues long. V lost 5 bases, J lost 2 bases, and 6 bases stayed unmatched. Germline V gives CDR1 DFQATT, CDR2 SNEGSKA (reference sequence).

The chain uses TRBV12-3 or TRBV12-4 and TRBJ2-7; D remains unclear. The CDR3 loop spans 15 amino acids. Trimming removed 5 bases at V and 0 bases at J, with 14 bases between. The DNA for the CDR3 is TGTGCCAGCAGTCCTAGACCCCGGACCTCCTACGAGCAGTACTTC. It yields the protein CASSPRPRTSYEQYF.

As to this clonotype: A read error is possible here, since a much larger clone lies one base away. V and J are TRBV20-1 and TRBJ2-7, with D maybe TRBD2 (5 bases). Germline V gives CDR1 DFQATT, CDR2 SNEGSKA (reference sequence). Trimming removed 5 bases at V and 3 bases at J, with 14 bases between. The CDR3 is 13 amino acids. CDR3 region: CSAGRVSGYEQYF. CDR3 DNA sequence: TGCAGTGCTGGGCGGGTTTCGGGCTACGAGCAGTACTTC.

On this clonotype: At one end, the junction sequence differs from germline, possibly due to a read error. This chain's CDR3 is CTSRPGWGYQETQYF. In DNA, the CDR3 is TGTACCAGCAGGCCAGGTTGGGGCTACCAAGAGACCCAGTACTTC. The J gene is TRBJ2-5, the V gene TRBV6-5, with D possibly matching TRBD1 (5 bases). The CDR3 loop spans 15 amino acids. Germline values: CDR1 MNHEY, CDR2 SVGAGI.

The rearrangement joins TRBV11-2 to TRBJ1-6; TRBD1 might be the D (6 bases). CDR1 is SGHAT and CDR2 is FQNNGV in the germline V gene. V shed 9 bases and J shed 7 bases, with 19 bases lying between them. The CDR3 loop spans 15 amino acids. Here the CDR3 DNA reads TGTGCCAGTAGCCCCAGGACAGCGGTAAATTCACCCCTCCACTTT. It is translated as CASSPRTAVNSPLHF.

This clonotype was seen a few times. This sequence may be a read error, since a much larger clone differs from it by one base. This CDR3 is CASSLRQGDGQYF. The CDR3 DNA follows: TGTGCCAGCAGCTTACGGCAGGGCGACGGGCAGTACTTC. The rearrangement links TRBV11-2 to TRBJ2-7; D perhaps matches TRBD1 (5 bases). Germline lookup yields CDR1 SGHAT and CDR2 FQNNGV. This CDR3 spans 13 amino acids. The germline V and J ends were trimmed by 2 bases and 9 bases, with 14 bases remaining between them.